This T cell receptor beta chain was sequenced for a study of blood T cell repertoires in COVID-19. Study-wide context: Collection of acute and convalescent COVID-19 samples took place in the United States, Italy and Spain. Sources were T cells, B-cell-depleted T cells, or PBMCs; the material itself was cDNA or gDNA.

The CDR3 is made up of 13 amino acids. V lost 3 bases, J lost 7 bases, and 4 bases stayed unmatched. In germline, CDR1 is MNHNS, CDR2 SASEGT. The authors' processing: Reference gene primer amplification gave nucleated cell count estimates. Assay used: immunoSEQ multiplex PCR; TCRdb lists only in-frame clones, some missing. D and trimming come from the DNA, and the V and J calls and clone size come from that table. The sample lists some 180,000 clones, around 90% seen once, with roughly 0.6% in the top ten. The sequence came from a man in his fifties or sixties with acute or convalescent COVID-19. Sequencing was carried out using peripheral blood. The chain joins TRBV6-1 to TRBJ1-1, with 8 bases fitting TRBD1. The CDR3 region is CASSDRGHGEAFF. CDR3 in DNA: TGTGCCAGCAGTGACAGGGGGCACGGTGAAGCTTTCTTT.